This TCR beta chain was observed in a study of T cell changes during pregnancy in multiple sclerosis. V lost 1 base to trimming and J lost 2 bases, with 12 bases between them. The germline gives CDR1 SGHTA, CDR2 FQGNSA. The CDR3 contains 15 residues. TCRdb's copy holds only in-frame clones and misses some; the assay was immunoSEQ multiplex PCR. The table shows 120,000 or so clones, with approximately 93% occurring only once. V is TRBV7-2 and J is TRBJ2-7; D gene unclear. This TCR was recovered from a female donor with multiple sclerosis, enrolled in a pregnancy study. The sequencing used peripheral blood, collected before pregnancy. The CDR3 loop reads CASSLGGGYAYEQYF. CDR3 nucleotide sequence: TGTGCCAGCAGCTTAGGAGGCGGCTACGCCTACGAGCAGTACTTC.